These 10 T cell receptor beta chains share one sample of origin, sequenced in a study of persistence of HIV-infected CD4 T cells. These receptors have no identified antigens. The libraries were made with immunoSEQ version 4 in survey mode. Sequencing was performed with immunoSEQ multiplex PCR; in TCRdb, only in-frame clones are kept and a portion is missing. The table shows tens of thousands of clones, with approximately 90% occurring only once. Cells were stimulated nonspecifically with anti-CD3/anti-CD28 magnetic beads. Sorting selected CD4+ T cells upregulating both CD40 ligand and CD69. Sequenced material: CD4+ T cells sorted from PBMCs after roughly 18-hour stimulation, taken from a patient who received antiretroviral therapy. Source of these receptors: an adult woman with HIV who was CMV-seropositive.

J is TRBJ1-2 and V is TRBV9; a weak D match, TRBD1 (6 bases). In germline, CDR1 is SGDLS, CDR2 YYNGEE. The CDR3 runs to 14 residues. With 2 bases removed from V and 2 bases from J, the gap between germline ends came to 10 bases. CDR3 bases: TGTGCCAGCAGCGTGACGGACAGCAACTATGGCTACACCTTC. This encodes CASSVTDSNYGYTF.

DNA for the CDR3: TGTGCCAGCAGCTTAGAAGGGACAGGGACCTTAGCCAAAAACATTCAGTACTTC. Its translation is CASSLEGTGTLAKNIQYF. The chain joins TRBV7-3 to TRBJ2-4, with TRBD1 matching 9 bases. The CDR3 length is 18 residues. CDR1 and CDR2 (germline): SGHTA, FQGTGA. Trimming cost V 2 bases and J 0 bases; bases outside gene matches: 8.

Here the CDR3 reads CASSLSGTGHNEQFF. DNA of the CDR3: TGTGCCAGCAGCTTAAGTGGGACAGGGCACAATGAGCAGTTCTTC. V usage is TRBV7-9 and J usage is TRBJ2-1; 9 bases map to TRBD1. The CDR3 spans 15 residues. CDR1 is SEHNR, CDR2 FQNEAQ, per germline (reference sequence). The trim removed 2 bases at V and 5 bases at J, leaving 4 bases unmatched.

J is TRBJ2-3 and V is TRBV29-1, with D perhaps TRBD1 (6 bases). Trimming removed 6 bases from V and 3 bases from J, with 16 bases in between. This CDR3 spans 14 amino acids. Germline V gene sequence: CDR1 SQVTM, CDR2 ANQGSEA. The CDR3 spells CSVKAQGRTDTQYF. In DNA, the CDR3 is TGCAGCGTCAAGGCCCAGGGGCGGACAGATACGCAGTATTTT.

The genes are TRBV10-2 and TRBJ1-2; D is perhaps TRBD1 (5 bases). The CDR3 runs 13 residues. Germline V gene lookup returns CDR1 WSHSY and CDR2 SAAADI. V gave up 2 bases and J gave up 6 bases, with 10 bases separating them. The CDR3 protein is CASSERGFDGYTF. Here the CDR3 DNA reads TGCGCCAGCAGTGAGAGGGGCTTCGATGGCTACACCTTC.

This clone was observed a few times. The chain recombines TRBV7-2 with TRBJ1-6, with D perhaps matching TRBD1 (5 bases). Germline V gene sequence: CDR1 SGHTA, CDR2 FQGNSA. V was clipped by 1 base and J by 6 bases, with 13 bases between them. The CDR3 totals 16 residues. The CDR3 here is CASSLGSAGANSPLHF. In DNA, the CDR3 is TGTGCCAGCAGCTTAGGGTCGGCCGGGGCTAATTCACCCCTCCACTTT.

The chain uses TRBV5-1 and TRBJ1-3; possible D gene TRBD1, 5 bases. The CDR3 is 15 amino acids. Germline lookup yields CDR1 SGHRS and CDR2 YFSETQ. Between the trimmed V and J ends, which lost 0 bases and 4 bases, there was a span of 11 bases. CDR3 loop: CASSLDGASGNTIYF. DNA of the CDR3: TGCGCCAGCAGCTTGGATGGGGCTTCGGGAAACACCATATATTTT.

This chain links TRBV5-1 with TRBJ2-3; 7 nucleotides match TRBD1. J gave up 0 bases and V 4 bases, and 8 bases lay outside the gene matches. Per the germline V gene, CDR1 is SGHRS and CDR2 is YFSETQ. The CDR3 totals 16 residues. CDR3 bases: TGCGCCAGCAGCGTAGGGACAGAGCCTAGCACAGATACGCAGTATTTT. This gives the protein CASSVGTEPSTDTQYF.

V usage is TRBV9 and J usage is TRBJ1-3, with D possibly being TRBD1 (5 bases). Trimming cost V 4 bases and J 2 bases, with 16 bases left between them. The CDR3 has 16 residues. The germline gives CDR1 SGDLS, CDR2 YYNGEE. The DNA for the CDR3 is TGTGCCAGCAGCCTAAAGGCGGGGCTCGCTGGAAACACCATATATTTT. Its protein is CASSLKAGLAGNTIYF.

The genes are TRBV7-2 and TRBJ2-5; no firm D call. Per the germline V gene, CDR1 is SGHTA and CDR2 is FQGNSA. The V end lost 5 bases, the J end lost 5 bases, and 6 bases lay between the germline ends. This CDR3 has 11 residues. CDR3 nucleotides: TGTGCCAGCAGCCCCGCGGAGACCCAGTACTTC. It translates to CASSPAETQYF.